This T cell receptor (beta chain) was observed in a study of long-term antiretroviral therapy in people with HIV (dated by TCRdb to between 2021 and 2022). Notes on the research overall: The earliest samples were collected roughly a decade before the 2015 WHO recommendation for immediate ART, at a time when ART was usually postponed until CD4 counts fell. Among the approximately 30 participants with HIV, ten to eleven were female. Test extractions of a monoclonal T-cell line alongside some 36 polyclonal samples showed no cross-contamination during QIAcube processing. The cohort contributed under 200 cryopreserved PBMC samples from 25 to 35 adults with confirmed HIV infection, collected serially over a mean of approximately six years (range 1-12). This retrospective serial study examined whether starting ART and sustained HIV suppression were associated with changes in the composition and diversity of the TRB repertoire in peripheral blood.

The research as a whole found: No data were available on ART adherence, viral resistance or therapy changes, limiting inferences about post-ART repertoire changes. Because pre-ART samples had limited cell numbers, profiling was done on unsorted PBMC rather than on sorted CD4+ and CD8+ T cells. The samples were dated from about 2004 to 2017, and the ART regimens that were used may be less effective than current ART regimens. Since PBMC availability was limited, sequencing covered only the TCR beta chain, with no alpha chain pairing. Expanded TRB clones identified before ART initiation dominated the repertoire across all time points, though the dominance fluctuated and decreased in many PLHIV after ART. ART initiation was associated with a significant increase in TRB diversity, but diversity stayed significantly below transplant donor controls even after long-term ART. Compared with controls, HIV repertoires had narrower CDR3 length ranges, and the network structure pointed to an antigen-experienced repertoire that shifted only slightly toward naive after ART.

On this clone itself: What antigen it recognizes has not been identified. Per-base quality was not reported, and no clone a single base away is much larger than it.

The immunoSEQ hsTCRB v3.0 assay was used at survey level resolution for TRB variable region sequencing. A depth of roughly 35,000-50,000 T-cell genomes per sample was targeted for TRB sequencing. TRB libraries were pooled and sequenced on an Illumina MiSeq using a v3 150-cycle kit. Per the source publication's procedure: Repertoire analysis was run in R within a reproducible Nextflow workflow that covered QC, data transformation and analysis. LymphoSeq2, an R package for AIRR-Seq data exploration, was used to implement custom analyses. A few samples yielding fewer than 5000 total TRB sequences were excluded, leaving approximately 200 analyzed HIV repertoires. Of the roughly 180 retained HIV repertoires, about 59 were collected before and 120 to 130 after ART initiation. Repertoires were downsampled to 5000 TRB nucleotide sequences, with summary statistics averaged over 100 downsampling iterations. Only TRB sequences with CDR3 regions of at least seven amino acids were retained for analysis. Two measures captured diversity: a Shannon entropy-derived clonality score and the Gini coefficient. In repertoire networks, the top 5000 CDR3 amino acid sequences were linked whenever an edit distance of one separated two sequences. GLIPH2 predicted antigen specificity groups and MHC restriction for TRB CDR3 amino acid sequences. CDR3 amino acid sequences were matched against VDJdb and McPAS-TCR to flag known CMV, EBV, HIV or tissue antigen associations. Pre-ART, post-ART and control groups were compared with Wilcoxon signed-rank tests and Holm-Bonferroni correction. In TCRdb, the immuneACCESS table is reduced to in-frame sequences with V and J assigned. These tables do not hold every clone; where another copy was compared, an unresolved V gene accounts for under half, and the others remain unexplained. The V and J calls and clone size are taken from that table; D and trimming were inferred from the DNA. The sample table shows roughly 38,000 clones, and 75% to 90% are seen once. The ten biggest clones cover approximately 5.5% of the sample.

To be included, a participant needed at least one PBMC sample from before ART initiation plus at least two post-ART samples. Treatment was received in the United States of America by all participants with HIV. Cryopreserved samples of roughly 0.95-10 million PBMC were thawed and washed before DNA extraction. At the time of the earliest PBMC sample for each participant with HIV, ages ranged from roughly 20 to 54 years. Per participant, PBMC samples came from 1-4 timepoints prior to ART initiation and 2-8 timepoints following ART initiation, for a median of 7 samples. For every participant, serial HIV viral load, CD4+ T-cell count, ART history and demographic data were obtained. Genomic DNA was extracted from unsorted PBMC with a Qiagen kit on a QIAcube, processed in batches of 12 samples. The germline V gene (reference sequence) specifies MNHEY as CDR1 and SMNVEV as CDR2. The V end loses 4 bases and the J end loses 1 base, and a stretch of 13 bases separates them. Counted from cysteine to phenylalanine, this CDR3 has 15 amino acids. CDR3 DNA only is kept here, 45 bases in frame from base 1.

This chain joins TRBV27 to TRBJ1-1; no D gene can be assigned with confidence. The TCR comes from a man under 40 with HIV. The sequences come from unsorted PBMCs, collected 3.4 years after starting antiretroviral therapy. The CDR3 here reads CASSSTQIQNTEAFF. The bases are TGTGCCAGCAGTTCGACTCAAATACAGAACACTGAAGCTTTCTTT.